Sequencing of this TCR beta chain was carried out in a study of Ad26.COV2.S vaccination and SARS-CoV-2 variants. Study-level points and caveats: Vaccine recipients posted higher spike-specific TCR breadth than their placebo counterparts.

Indicated treatment: approximately 18 received Ad26.COV2.S at low or high dose, single or two shots; roughly five received placebo; per-sample allocation not given. All samples were drawn on day 63, counting from the first vaccine or placebo injection. This clone was observed a handful of times. Its antigen is still unknown. The same CDR3 is also encoded by other DNA sequences in this sample. The germline V gene encodes CDR1 MNHEY and CDR2 SMNVEV (reference sequence). The CDR3 covers 12 residues. The V end lost 3 bases, the J end lost 3 bases, and 0 bases lay between the germline ends. Sequencing was performed with immunoSEQ multiplex PCR; in TCRdb, only in-frame clones are kept and a portion is missing. The sample shows roughly 420,000 clones, around 87% of them seen only once.

V and J are TRBV27 and TRBJ1-6; no reliable D call. This receptor was taken from a person between 18 and 60 years old who received the Ad26.COV2.S COVID-19 vaccine or a placebo. The specimen was peripheral blood, collected in a trial of Ad26.COV2.S vaccine versus placebo. The CDR3 loop is CASSFYNSPLHF. The CDR3 bases are TGTGCCAGCAGTTTCTATAATTCACCCCTCCACTTT.